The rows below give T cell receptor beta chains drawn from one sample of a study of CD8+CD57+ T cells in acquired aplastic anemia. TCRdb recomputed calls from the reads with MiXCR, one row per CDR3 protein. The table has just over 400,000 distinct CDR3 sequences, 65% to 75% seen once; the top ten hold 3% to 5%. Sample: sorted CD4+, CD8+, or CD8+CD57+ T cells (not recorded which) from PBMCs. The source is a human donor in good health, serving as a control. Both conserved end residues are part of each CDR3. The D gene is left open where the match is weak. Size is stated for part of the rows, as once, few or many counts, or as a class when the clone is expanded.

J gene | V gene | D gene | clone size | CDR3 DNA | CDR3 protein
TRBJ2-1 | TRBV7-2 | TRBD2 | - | TGTAGTGCTACCCCCCTAGCGGGGGCCAATGAGCAGTTCTTC | CSATPLAGANEQFF
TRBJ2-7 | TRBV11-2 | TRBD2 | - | TGTGCCAGCAGGTTAGGAGCGGGGTACAGCTCCTACGAGCAGTACTTC | CASRLGAGYSSYEQYF
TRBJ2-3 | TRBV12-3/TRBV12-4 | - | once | TGTGCCAGCAGTATGAGTAGCATGGATACGCAGTATTTT | CASSMSSMDTQYF
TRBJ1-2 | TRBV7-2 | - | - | TGTGCCAGCAGCTTCACATGCCGGGTGGCTGGCAGCCCCTTC | CASSFTCRVAGSPF
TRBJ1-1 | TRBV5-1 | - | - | TGTGCCAGCAGCGTTAAGACAAACACTGAAGCTTTCTTT | CASSVKTNTEAFF
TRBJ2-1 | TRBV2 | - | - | TGTGCCAGCAGTACTTACAGGGATCAGCCCGACAATGAGCAGTTCTTC | CASSTYRDQPDNEQFF
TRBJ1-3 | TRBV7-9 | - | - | TGTGCCAGCAGCCCTGGGGGTGCGGGGGCTGGAAACACCATATATTTT | CASSPGGAGAGNTIYF
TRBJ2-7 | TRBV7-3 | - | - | TGTGCCAGCAGCTTGGGGGCAGGGTTCTCCTACGAGCAGTACTTC | CASSLGAGFSYEQYF
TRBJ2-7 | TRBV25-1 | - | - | TGTGCTAGAGCAGGTAGTCCCTCCGAGCAGTACTTC | CARAGSPSEQYF
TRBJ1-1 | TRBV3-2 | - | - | TGTGCCAGCGTGGGGCACACTGAAGCTTTCTTT | CASVGHTEAFF
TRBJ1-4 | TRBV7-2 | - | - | TGTGCCAGCAGCTTAGCCCCAGAAAGCTTTAATGAAAAACTGTTTTTT | CASSLAPESFNEKLFF
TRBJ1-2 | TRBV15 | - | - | TGTGCCACCAGCAACGGGACCCGGGAACGGTATGGCTACACCTTC | CATSNGTRERYGYTF
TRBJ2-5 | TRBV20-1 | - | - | TGCAGTGCTAAACGGGAGAACTACGAGCAGACCCAGTACTTC | CSAKRENYEQTQYF
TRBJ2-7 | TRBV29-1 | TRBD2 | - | TGCAGCGCCGCAGGACTAGCGGGCCACGAGCAGTACTTC | CSAAGLAGHEQYF
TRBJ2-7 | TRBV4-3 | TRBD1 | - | TGCGCCAGCAGCCAAGGACAGGGGGGGGAGAAACACGAGCAGTACTTC | CASSQGQGGEKHEQYF
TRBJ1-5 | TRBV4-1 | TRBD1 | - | TGCGCCAGCAGCCAAGTAACGGGACAGGGAGGTCAGCCCCAGCATTTT | CASSQVTGQGGQPQHF
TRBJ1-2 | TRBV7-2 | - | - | TGTGCCAGCAGCTTAGGTGCCTACAGCTTGAATGGCTACTTC | CASSLGAYSLNGYF
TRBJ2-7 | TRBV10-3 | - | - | TGTGCCATCAAGGACCGACTGAGGGACGAGCAGTACTTC | CAIKDRLRDEQYF
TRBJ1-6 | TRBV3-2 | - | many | TGTGCCAACCCGCCCGGGGTGAATTCACCCCTCCACTTT | CANPPGVNSPLHF
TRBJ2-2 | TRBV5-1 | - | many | TGCGCCAGCAGCACATCACAGGGAAGGGAGCTGTTTTTT | CASSTSQGRELFF
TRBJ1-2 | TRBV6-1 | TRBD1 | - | TGTGCCAGCAGTACCTCCGGGACAGGGAGCGGCTACACCTTC | CASSTSGTGSGYTF
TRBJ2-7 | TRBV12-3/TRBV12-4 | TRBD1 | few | TGCGCCAGCAGGCCTGGGACAGCAAACTCCTACGAGCAGTACTTC | CASRPGTANSYEQYF
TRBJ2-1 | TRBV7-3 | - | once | TGTGCCAGCAGCTCGCTCGTGACGAGGAGTCGAAAGTTCTTC | CASSSLVTRSRKFF
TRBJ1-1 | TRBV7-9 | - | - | TGTGCCAGCAGCCTCGGACTGGCCAATGCTTTCTTT | CASSLGLANAFF
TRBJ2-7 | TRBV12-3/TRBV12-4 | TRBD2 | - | TGTGCCAGTAGTCCGGGGGGGGCACTCTACGAGCAGTACTTC | CASSPGGALYEQYF
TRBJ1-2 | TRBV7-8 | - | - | TGTGCCAGCAGCCCCTCGCCTGCCAAGGGTGGCTCCGCCTTC | CASSPSPAKGGSAF
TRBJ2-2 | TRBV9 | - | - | TGTGCCAGCAGCAACCCGAACTTCGGCTACACCGTCGAGCTGTTTTTT | CASSNPNFGYTVELFF
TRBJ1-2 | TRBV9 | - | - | TGTGCCAGCAGGGGAACGGCTAACGGGCGCTACACCTTC | CASRGTANGRYTF
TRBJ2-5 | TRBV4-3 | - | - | TGCGCCAGCAGCCAAGATCGTAGCGGAGAGACCCAGTACTTC | CASSQDRSGETQYF
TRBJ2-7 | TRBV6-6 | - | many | TGTGCCAGCAGTGCCACTAGTATCAACGAGCAGTACTTC | CASSATSINEQYF
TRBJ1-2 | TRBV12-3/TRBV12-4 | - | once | TGTGCCAGCAGTTACTCAGGGTACTATGGCTACACCTTC | CASSYSGYYGYTF
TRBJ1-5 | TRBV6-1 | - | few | TGTGCCAGCAGTAGAGATAGTACAGCTAACCAGCATTTT | CASSRDSTANQHF
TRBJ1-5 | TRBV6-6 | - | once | TGTGCCAGCACCGGTAGGGAATACAATCAGCCCCAGCATTTT | CASTGREYNQPQHF
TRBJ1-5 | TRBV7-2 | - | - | TGTGCCAGCAGTTTGGCGATGTTGGTGTATGGCTATACCCCCCAGCATTTT | CASSLAMLVYGYTPQHF
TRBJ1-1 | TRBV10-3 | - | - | TGTGCCATCAGTGATCTCGGGGGCGGTAGCACTGAAGCTTTCTTT | CAISDLGGGSTEAFF
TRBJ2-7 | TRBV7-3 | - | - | TGTGCCAGCAGCTTGTCGGGGGGCACTGGGGCCAACGTCCAGTACTTC | CASSLSGGTGANVQYF
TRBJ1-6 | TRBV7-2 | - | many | TGTGCCAGCAGCTTAGGCCAGATTGCCTATAATTCACCCCTCCACTTT | CASSLGQIAYNSPLHF
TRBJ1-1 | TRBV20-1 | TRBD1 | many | TGCAGTGCTAAAGCGGGACAGGGCATGACTGAAGCTTTCTTT | CSAKAGQGMTEAFF
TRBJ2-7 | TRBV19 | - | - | TGTGCCAGTAGTATGACAGAGGGAAACGAGCAGTACTTC | CASSMTEGNEQYF
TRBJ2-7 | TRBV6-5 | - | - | TGTGCCAGCAGTTATTTGTCTCGCTCCTACGAGCAGTACTTC | CASSYLSRSYEQYF
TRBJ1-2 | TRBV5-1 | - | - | TGCGCCAGCAGCTTGGACAGGGAACAGCTATATGGCTACACCTTC | CASSLDREQLYGYTF
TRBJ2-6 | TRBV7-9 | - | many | TGTGCCAGCAGAGCAAAGGGCTCTGGGGCCAACGTCCTGACTTTC | CASRAKGSGANVLTF
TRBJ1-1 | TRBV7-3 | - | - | TGTGCCAGCAGCTTCTACGCGACGCTCCACTCTGAAGCTTTCTTT | CASSFYATLHSEAFF